This T cell receptor (beta chain) was found in a study of shared clonotypes between healthy human individuals. The CDR3 has 14 residues. The V gene's germline CDR1 is PRHDT and CDR2 FYEKMQ (reference sequence). Trimming cost V 5 bases and J 4 bases; bases outside gene matches: 2. Only in-frame clones appear in the TCRdb table, and some are missing; sequencing was by immunoSEQ multiplex PCR. The sample includes 2 million to 2.5 million clones, around 93% seen only once; the top ten take around 1.7%. CD45RO negativity and positive selection for CCR7 defined naive CD8 cells, a population that excluded terminally differentiated effector memory CD45RA+ cells.

The chain uses TRBV13 and TRBJ1-2; 12 positions agree with TRBD1. The source material was naive CD8+ T cells from PBMCs. The sequence was obtained from a man aged 18 to 29 in good health. Some clones in this sample may be carry-over from other donors' samples. The CDR3 is CASSPGQGAYGYTF. The CDR3 DNA sequence: TGTGCCAGCAGCCCGGGACAGGGGGCCTATGGCTACACCTTC.